This entry features one T cell receptor (beta chain) sequence. Its antigen remains unidentified. The sample holds no much larger clone one base away, and base qualities are not on file. The immunoSEQ platform was used for deep TCRbeta sequencing. The authors' pipeline ran thus. Only productive rearrangements were exported from the immunoSEQ Analyzer for further analysis. Clones with significant expansion or contraction between timepoints were called with a two-sided binomial test at Bonferroni-corrected P below 0.01. T cell phenotypes were assigned to bulk TCRbeta clonotypes by matching the clonotypes to single-cell RNA+TCR-seq clones that had the same TCRbeta sequence. Tumor enrichment of a clone was calculated by dividing the clone's tumor frequency by the clone's PBMC frequency, both taken from bulk TCR sequencing. TCRs were grouped by GLIPH into specificity groups, defined as clusters of distinct TCRs likely recognizing common antigens via shared CDR3 motifs. The source is immuneACCESS, and TCRdb retained only in-frame sequences with V and J called. Part of the clones is not carried over; for the studies checked, unresolved V genes explain less than half of this, and the remainder is unexplained. The V and J calls and the clone size are those of that table, but D and trimming were determined from the DNA. The sample table holds roughly 15,000 clones, of which roughly two thirds were seen once. The ten biggest clones cover about 30% of the sample.

This specimen's time point label, interpreted: after anti-PD-1 therapy. Before and after PD-1 blockade, tumor biopsies came from the same primary tumor, making the samples site-matched. Patients were treated with either pembrolizumab 200 mg every 3 weeks or cemiplimab 350 mg every 2 weeks. Post-treatment squamous cell carcinoma samples were collected on average 31 days after treatment start, so that early T cell dynamics were captured. For bulk TCRbeta sequencing, genomic DNA was extracted from tumor biopsies or peripheral blood, and input amounts ranged from roughly 600 ng to 6,004 ng. Leftover biopsy material went through bulk TCRbeta sequencing, with the goal of boosting sensitivity for rare clonotypes relative to single-cell TCR sequencing. Every patient had histologically proven advanced or metastatic basal or squamous cell carcinoma and was a poor candidate for surgical resection. Serial tumor biopsies were taken during anti-PD-1 treatment from the 4 patients comprising the squamous cell carcinoma cohort. Fresh biopsies were taken from the primary tumor site, and part of the biopsy material was kept in RNAlater for exome and bulk TCR sequencing.

This entry belongs to a study of T cells in tumors after PD-1 blockade (dated 2019 in TCRdb). Turning to the overall study: Patients were excluded if they had prior checkpoint blockade, use of systemic immunosuppressants, or recent radiotherapy or other anti-cancer therapy within 4 weeks. A subset of patients also received ongoing daily vismodegib 150 mg during anti-PD-1 treatment. An average of approximately 24,000 TCR templates (range about 500-99,264) and 6,000 to 6,500 unique clonotypes was obtained for tumor samples, 15 to 25-fold deeper than single-cell TCR sequencing. Paired single-cell RNA and TCR sequencing was performed on site-matched tumors from BCC or SCC patients before and after anti-PD-1 therapy. RECIST version 1.1 was used to assess clinical response. Results the study describes overall, beyond this receptor: Around 37% of tumor TCR clonotypes were detected in blood, and some novel exhausted tumor clones were observed in pre-treatment blood, which was taken as suggesting peripheral recruitment. In squamous cell carcinoma, about half of expanded exhausted clones were found to be novel, compared with 25% to 35% of other expanded CD8+ clones. Exhausted CD8+ clones expanded after therapy were found to be mostly novel clonotypes undetected pre-treatment, suggesting clonal replacement rather than reinvigoration of pre-existing clones. Comparisons between pre- and post-treatment samples were the only ones where clonal replacement appeared, with none seen between two pre-treatment samples, a pattern that argues against artifacts from biopsy timing or location. The source of novel T cell clones was not identified, and lymphoid organs or rare unexpanded clones within the tumor or the tumor periphery could be included among the possible sources.

The CDR3 runs 17 residues from the cysteine to the phenylalanine. Only the CDR3 DNA stays, 51 bases, in frame from base 1. V and J are truncated by 6 bases and 6 bases respectively, leaving an intervening sequence of 24 bases. Looking up the germline V gene yields CDR1 KGHSH and CDR2 LQKENI. The clonotype originates from a human donor with cutaneous squamous cell carcinoma. The starting material was tumor tissue, obtained after anti-PD-1 treatment. The chain uses TRBV18 and TRBJ2-1, with TRBD2 tentatively as D gene (5 bases match). The CDR3 region has the sequence CASSYRPGETMANEQFF. The DNA sequence reads TGTGCCAGCTCTTACCGACCTGGGGAGACTATGGCCAATGAGCAGTTCTTC.